This TCR beta chain was sequenced in a study of shared clonotypes between healthy human individuals. General study findings and limits: Estimated richness was generally greater in naive than memory subsets.

The deep-level immunoSEQ assay was used. Sorted subsets were amplified in replicate PCRs using approximately 200 ng DNA, around 30,000 T cell genomes. The method was immunoSEQ multiplex PCR; TCRdb's version includes in-frame clones alone and lacks a portion of them. The table has 800,000 to 1,200,000 clones, around 78% seen once. To note about this clone: Its antigen is unknown.

CDR1 and CDR2 (germline): SGHNT, YYREEE (reference sequence). V was shortened by 0 bases and J by 6 bases, with 7 bases between the two germline ends. The CDR3 is 13 residues long. V gene TRBV5-4 combines with J gene TRBJ2-1; D not resolved. The sequenced material came from memory CD4+ T cells from PBMCs. Noted subset: CD45RA-negative fraction. This sequence originates from a man aged 18 to 29 in good health. Some clones in this sample may be carry-over from other donors' samples. In nucleotides, the CDR3 is TGTGCCAGCAGCTTGGTCGGGTCCAATGAGCAGTTCTTC. It encodes CASSLVGSNEQFF.